This T cell receptor beta chain is from a study of long-term antiretroviral therapy in people with HIV. About this clone: What it recognizes is unknown.

immunoSEQ v3.0 was run at survey level. Sequencing used immunoSEQ multiplex PCR; TCRdb keeps in-frame clones, though not all of them. The data contain 20,000 to 25,000 clones, more than 75% of them seen just once; the ten biggest clones take up roughly 4.9%. Study-wide results and limits: Diversity rose after ART but stayed below transplant donor controls. CDR3 lengths in HIV samples spanned a narrower range than controls. Specimens of blood were obtained during about 2003 to 2018, possibly under older ART regimens.

For each donor, at least one pre-ART and at least two post-ART PBMC samples were available. Germline V gives CDR1 ENHRY, CDR2 SYGVKD. The CDR3 loop spans 15 amino acids. Trimming removed 6 bases from V and 4 bases from J; junction bases left unmatched: 8. This clonotype was obtained from a woman in her forties with HIV. The gene calls are TRBV10-3 and TRBJ2-7; 11 bases are a match to TRBD2. The sample in question was unsorted PBMCs, obtained 0.5 years after starting antiretroviral therapy. The CDR3 nucleotides are TGTGCCATCAGCGATAATATAGCGGGGGGGTACGAGCAGTACTTC. This gives the protein CAISDNIAGGYEQYF.